This T cell receptor (beta chain) emerged from a study of blood T cell repertoires in COVID-19. Clones were sequenced by immunoSEQ multiplex PCR, and TCRdb holds only the in-frame ones, with some missing. The data contain more than 90,000 clones, around 80% of them singletons. This clone was recorded a few times. This CDR3 contains 14 residues. CDR1 and CDR2 from the germline V gene are PRHDT and FYEKMQ (reference sequence). V lost 2 bases, J lost 14 bases, and 16 bases lay in between. The receptor was isolated from a man in his sixties with acute or convalescent COVID-19. The genes are TRBV13 and TRBJ1-6; no firm D call. The material sequenced was peripheral blood. The DNA of the CDR3 is TGTGCCAGCAGCTTACGAGGCTCCCCTATTACCCTCCACTTT. This sequence encodes CASSLRGSPITLHF.